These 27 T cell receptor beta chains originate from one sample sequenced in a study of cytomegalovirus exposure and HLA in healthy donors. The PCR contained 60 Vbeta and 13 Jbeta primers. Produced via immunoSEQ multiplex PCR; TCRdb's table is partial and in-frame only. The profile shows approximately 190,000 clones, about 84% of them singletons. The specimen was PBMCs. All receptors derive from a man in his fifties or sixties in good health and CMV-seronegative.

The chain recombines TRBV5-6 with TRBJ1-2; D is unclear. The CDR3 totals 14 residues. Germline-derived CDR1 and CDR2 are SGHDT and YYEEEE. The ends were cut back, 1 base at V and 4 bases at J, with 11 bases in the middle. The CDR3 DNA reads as TGTGCCAGCAGCTTGACAGTCGTTTCCTATGGCTACACCTTC. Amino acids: CASSLTVVSYGYTF.

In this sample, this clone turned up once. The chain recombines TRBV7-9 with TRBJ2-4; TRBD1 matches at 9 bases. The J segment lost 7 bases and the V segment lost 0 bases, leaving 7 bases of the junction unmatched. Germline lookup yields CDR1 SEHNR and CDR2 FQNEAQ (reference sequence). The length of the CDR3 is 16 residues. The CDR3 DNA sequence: TGTGCCAGCAGCTTAGCCAGGACAGGGGAGGGGAACATTCAGTACTTC. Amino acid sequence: CASSLARTGEGNIQYF.

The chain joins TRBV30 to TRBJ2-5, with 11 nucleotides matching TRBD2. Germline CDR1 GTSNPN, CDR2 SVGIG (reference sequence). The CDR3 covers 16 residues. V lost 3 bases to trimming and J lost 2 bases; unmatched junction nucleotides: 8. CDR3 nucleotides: TGTGCCTGGAGCCCCCTTACTAGCGGGGGACAAGAGACCCAGTACTTC. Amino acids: CAWSPLTSGGQETQYF.

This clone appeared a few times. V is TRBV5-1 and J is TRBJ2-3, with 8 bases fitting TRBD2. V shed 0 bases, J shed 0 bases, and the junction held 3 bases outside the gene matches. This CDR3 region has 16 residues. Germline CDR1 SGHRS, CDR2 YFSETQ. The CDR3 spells CASSLGGGGSTDTQYF. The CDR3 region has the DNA TGCGCCAGCAGCTTGGGGGGCGGGGGGAGCACAGATACGCAGTATTTT.

This CDR3 reads CASSLDTRLTQYF. CDR3 nucleotides: TGCGCCAGCAGCTTGGATACGCGGCTCACGCAGTATTTT. The chain combines TRBV5-1 with TRBJ2-3; no definite D call. Germline V gene sequence: CDR1 SGHRS, CDR2 YFSETQ. The germline V and J ends were trimmed by 0 bases and 9 bases, with 11 bases remaining between them. The CDR3 length is 13 residues.

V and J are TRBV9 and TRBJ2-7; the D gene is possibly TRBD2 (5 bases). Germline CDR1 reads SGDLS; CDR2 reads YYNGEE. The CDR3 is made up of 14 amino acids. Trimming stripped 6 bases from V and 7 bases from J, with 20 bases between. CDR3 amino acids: CASNRGERSGEQYF. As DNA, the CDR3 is TGTGCCAGCAATAGAGGCGAGAGGTCGGGAGAGCAGTACTTC. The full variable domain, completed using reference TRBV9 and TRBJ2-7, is DSGVTQTPKHLITATGQRVTLRCSPRSGDLSVYWYQQSLDQGLQFLIQYYNGEERAKGNILERFSAQQFPDLHSELNLSSLELGDSALYFCASNRGERSGEQYFGPGTRLTVT.

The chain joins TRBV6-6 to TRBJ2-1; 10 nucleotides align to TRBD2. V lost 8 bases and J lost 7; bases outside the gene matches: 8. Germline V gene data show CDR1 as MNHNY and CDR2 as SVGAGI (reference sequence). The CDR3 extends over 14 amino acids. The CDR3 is CASVLAGVGNEQFF. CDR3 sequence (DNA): TGTGCCAGCGTCCTAGCGGGGGTAGGGAATGAGCAGTTCTTC.

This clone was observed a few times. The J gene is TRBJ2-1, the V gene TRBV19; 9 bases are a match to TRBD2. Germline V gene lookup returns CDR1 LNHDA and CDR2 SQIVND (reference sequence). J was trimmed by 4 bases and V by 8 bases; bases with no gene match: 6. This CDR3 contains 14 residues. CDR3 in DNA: TGTGCCAGTGGGCTAGCGGGGCGTTACAATGAGCAGTTCTTC. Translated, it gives CASGLAGRYNEQFF.

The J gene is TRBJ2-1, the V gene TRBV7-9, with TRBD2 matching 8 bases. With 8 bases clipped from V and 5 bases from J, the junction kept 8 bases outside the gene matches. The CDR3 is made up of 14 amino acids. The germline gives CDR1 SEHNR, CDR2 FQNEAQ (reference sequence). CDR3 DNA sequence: TGTGCCAGCGATAGCGGGGCCTTTAACAATGAGCAGTTCTTC. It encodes CASDSGAFNNEQFF.

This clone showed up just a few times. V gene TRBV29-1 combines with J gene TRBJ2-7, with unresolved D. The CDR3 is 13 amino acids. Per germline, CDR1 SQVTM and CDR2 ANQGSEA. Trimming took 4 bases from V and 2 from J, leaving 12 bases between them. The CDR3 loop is CSVVSQAPYEQYF. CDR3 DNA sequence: TGCAGCGTTGTTAGTCAGGCCCCCTACGAGCAGTACTTC.

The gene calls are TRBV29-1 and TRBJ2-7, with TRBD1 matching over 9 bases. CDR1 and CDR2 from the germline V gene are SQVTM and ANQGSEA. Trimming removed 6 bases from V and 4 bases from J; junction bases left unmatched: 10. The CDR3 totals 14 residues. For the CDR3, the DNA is TGCAGCGTGAGGGGACAGGGAGTGGGTTACGAGCAGTACTTC. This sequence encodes CSVRGQGVGYEQYF.

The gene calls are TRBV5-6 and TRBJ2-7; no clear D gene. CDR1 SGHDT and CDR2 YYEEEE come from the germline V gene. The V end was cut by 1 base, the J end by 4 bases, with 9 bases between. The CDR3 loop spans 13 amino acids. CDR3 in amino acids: CASSLYSTYEQYF. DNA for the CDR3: TGTGCCAGCAGCTTGTACAGCACTTACGAGCAGTACTTC.

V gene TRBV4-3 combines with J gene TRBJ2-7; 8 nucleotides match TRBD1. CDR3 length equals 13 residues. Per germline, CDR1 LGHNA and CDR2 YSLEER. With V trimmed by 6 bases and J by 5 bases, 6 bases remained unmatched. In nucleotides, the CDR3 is TGCGCCAGCAGTGGGGACAGGTGGGACGAGCAGTACTTC. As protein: CASSGDRWDEQYF.

The DNA for the CDR3 is TGTGCCACCGTGGGCCCCACAGGGTTCACCGGGGAGCTGTTTTTT. Protein sequence: CATVGPTGFTGELFF. V usage is TRBV19 and J usage is TRBJ2-2; D is possibly TRBD1 (6 bases). CDR1 is LNHDA, CDR2 SQIVND, per germline (reference sequence). Trimming stripped 10 bases from V and 4 bases from J, with 19 bases between. This CDR3 comprises 15 residues.

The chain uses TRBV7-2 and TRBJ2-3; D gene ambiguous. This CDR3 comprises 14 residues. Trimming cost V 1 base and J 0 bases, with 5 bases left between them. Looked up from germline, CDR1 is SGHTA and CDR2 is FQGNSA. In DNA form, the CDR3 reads TGTGCCAGCAGCTTAGGTATCAGCACAGATACGCAGTATTTT. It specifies CASSLGISTDTQYF.

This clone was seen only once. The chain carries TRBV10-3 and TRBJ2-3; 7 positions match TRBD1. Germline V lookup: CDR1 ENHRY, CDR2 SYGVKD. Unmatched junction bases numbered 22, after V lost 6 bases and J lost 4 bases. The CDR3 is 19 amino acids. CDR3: CAIRTMTGTGTDRADTQYF. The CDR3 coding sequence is TGTGCCATCAGGACTATGACCGGAACCGGGACAGACCGCGCAGATACGCAGTATTTT.

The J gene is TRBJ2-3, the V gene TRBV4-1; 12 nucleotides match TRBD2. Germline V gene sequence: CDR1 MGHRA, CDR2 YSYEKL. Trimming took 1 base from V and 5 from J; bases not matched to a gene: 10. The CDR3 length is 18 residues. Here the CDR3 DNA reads TGCGCCAGCAGCCAAGTACTAGCGGGGGGCACTGGGGGAGATACGCAGTATTTT. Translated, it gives CASSQVLAGGTGGDTQYF.

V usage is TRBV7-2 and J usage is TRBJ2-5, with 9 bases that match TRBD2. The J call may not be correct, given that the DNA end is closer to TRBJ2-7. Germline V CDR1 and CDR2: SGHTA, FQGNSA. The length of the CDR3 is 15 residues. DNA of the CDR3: TGTGCCAGCAGCTTTGGCGGGGGGGTTTTCCACGAGCAGTACTTC. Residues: CASSFGGGVFHEQYF.

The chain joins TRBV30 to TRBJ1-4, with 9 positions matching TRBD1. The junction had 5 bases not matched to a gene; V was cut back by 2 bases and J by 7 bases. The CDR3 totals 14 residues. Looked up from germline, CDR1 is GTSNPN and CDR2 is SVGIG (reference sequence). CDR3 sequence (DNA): TGTGCCTGGAGTCAGGACAGGGGAGGTGAAAAACTGTTTTTT. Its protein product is CAWSQDRGGEKLFF.

The CDR3 sequence is CASSWPGAGGEQFF. DNA of the CDR3: TGTGCCAGCAGCTGGCCGGGGGCGGGGGGGGAGCAGTTCTTC. The rearrangement uses TRBV11-3 and TRBJ2-1; 9 bases map to TRBD2. V shed 4 bases, J shed 10 bases, and the junction held 8 bases outside the gene matches. The V gene's germline CDR1 is SGHNT and CDR2 YENEEA. This CDR3 is built from 14 residues. Filled out from reference TRBV11-3 and TRBJ2-1, the complete variable domain reads EAGVVQSPRYKIIEKKQPVAFWCNPISGHNTLYWYLQNLGQGPELLIRYENEEAVDDSQLPKDRFSAERLKGVDSTLKIQPAELGDSAVYLCASSWPGAGGEQFFGPGTRLTVL.

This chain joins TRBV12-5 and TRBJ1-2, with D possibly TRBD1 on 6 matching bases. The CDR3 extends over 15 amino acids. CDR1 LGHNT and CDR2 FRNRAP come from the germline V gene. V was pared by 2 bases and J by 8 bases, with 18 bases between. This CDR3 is CASGLSDRRWYGYTF. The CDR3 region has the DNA TGTGCTAGTGGTTTGTCCGACAGGAGGTGGTACGGCTACACCTTC.

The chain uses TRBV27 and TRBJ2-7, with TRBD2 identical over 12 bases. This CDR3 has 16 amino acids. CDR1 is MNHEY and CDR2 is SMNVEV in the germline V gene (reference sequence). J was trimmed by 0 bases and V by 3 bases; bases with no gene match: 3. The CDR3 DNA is TGTGCCAGCAGTTTGACTAGCGGGGGTTTCTCCTACGAGCAGTACTTC. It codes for CASSLTSGGFSYEQYF.

The CDR3 protein is CASSLSYNEQFF. CDR3 coding DNA: TGCGCCAGCAGCCTATCCTACAATGAGCAGTTCTTC. This chain links TRBV4-3 with TRBJ2-1; no firm D call. Germline CDR1 and CDR2: LGHNA and YSLEER. The CDR3 consists of 12 residues. Between the trimmed V and J ends, which lost 4 bases and 1 base, there was a span of 2 bases.

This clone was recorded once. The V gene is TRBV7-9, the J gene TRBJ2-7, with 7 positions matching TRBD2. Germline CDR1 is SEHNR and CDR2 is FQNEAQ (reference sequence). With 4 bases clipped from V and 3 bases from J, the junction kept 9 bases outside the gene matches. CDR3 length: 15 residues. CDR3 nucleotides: TGTGCCAGCAGCTCCTCGGGGGGACGGAACTACGAGCAGTACTTC. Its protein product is CASSSSGGRNYEQYF. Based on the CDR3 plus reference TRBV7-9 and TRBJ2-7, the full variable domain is DTGVSQNPRHKITKRGQNVTFRCDPISEHNRLYWYRQTLGQGPEFLTYFQNEAQLEKSRLLSDRFSAERPKGSFSTLEIQRTEQGDSAMYLCASSSSGGRNYEQYFGPGTRLTVT.

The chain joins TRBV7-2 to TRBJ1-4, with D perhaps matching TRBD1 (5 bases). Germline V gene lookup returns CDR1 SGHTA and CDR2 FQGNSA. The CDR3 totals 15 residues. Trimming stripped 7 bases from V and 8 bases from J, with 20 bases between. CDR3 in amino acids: CASNLRVGVNEKLFF. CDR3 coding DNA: TGTGCCAGCAACCTTAGGGTAGGGGTTAACGAAAAACTGTTTTTT. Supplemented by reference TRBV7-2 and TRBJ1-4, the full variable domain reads GAGVSQSPSNKVTEKGKDVELRCDPISGHTALYWYRQSLGQGLEFLIYFQGNSAPDKSGLPSDRFSAERTGGSVSTLTIQRTQQEDSAVYLCASNLRVGVNEKLFFGSGTQLSVL.

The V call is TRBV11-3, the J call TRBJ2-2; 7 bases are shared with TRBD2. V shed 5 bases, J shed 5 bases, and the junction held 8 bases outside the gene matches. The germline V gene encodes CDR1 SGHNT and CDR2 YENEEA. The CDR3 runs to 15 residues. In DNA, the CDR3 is TGTGCCAGCAGCCCCCCAAGCGGGGAAACCGGGGAGCTGTTTTTT. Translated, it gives CASSPPSGETGELFF.

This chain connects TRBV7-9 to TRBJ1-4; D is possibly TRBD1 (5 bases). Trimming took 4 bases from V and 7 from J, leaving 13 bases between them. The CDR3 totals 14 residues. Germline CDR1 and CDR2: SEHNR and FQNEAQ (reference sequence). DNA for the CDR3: TGTGCCAGCAGCTCATCAGGGTTTGGTGAAAAACTGTTTTTT. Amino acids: CASSSSGFGEKLFF.